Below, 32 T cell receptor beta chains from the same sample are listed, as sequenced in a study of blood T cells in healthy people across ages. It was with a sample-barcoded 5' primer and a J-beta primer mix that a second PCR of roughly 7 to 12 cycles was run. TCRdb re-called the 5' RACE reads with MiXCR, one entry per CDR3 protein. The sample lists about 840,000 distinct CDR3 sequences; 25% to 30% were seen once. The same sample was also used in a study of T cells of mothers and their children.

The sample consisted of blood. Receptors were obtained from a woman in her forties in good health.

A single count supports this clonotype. The CDR3 sequence: CSARDNFGRGTEAFF. CDR3 sequence (DNA): TGCAGTGCTAGAGATAATTTCGGCAGGGGAACTGAAGCTTTCTTT. The chain has TRBV20-1 and TRBJ1-1, with D perhaps TRBD1 (6 bases). This CDR3 is built from 15 residues. V was shortened by 0 bases and J by 5 bases, with 16 bases between the two germline ends. Germline V lookup: CDR1 DFQATT, CDR2 SNEGSKA (reference sequence).

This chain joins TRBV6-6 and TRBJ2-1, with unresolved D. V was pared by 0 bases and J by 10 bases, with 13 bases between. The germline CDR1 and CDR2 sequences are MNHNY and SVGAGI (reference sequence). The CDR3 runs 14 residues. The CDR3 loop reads CASSYSTHSYEQFF. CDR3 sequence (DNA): TGTGCCAGCAGTTACTCGACACACTCCTACGAGCAGTTCTTC.

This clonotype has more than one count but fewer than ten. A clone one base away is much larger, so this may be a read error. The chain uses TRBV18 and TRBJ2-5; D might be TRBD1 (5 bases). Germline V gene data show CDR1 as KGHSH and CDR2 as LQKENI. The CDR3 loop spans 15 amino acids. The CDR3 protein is CASSPRGHSQGTQYF. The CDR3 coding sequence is TGTGCCAGCTCACCCCGTGGACATTCTCAAGGGACCCAGTACTTC.

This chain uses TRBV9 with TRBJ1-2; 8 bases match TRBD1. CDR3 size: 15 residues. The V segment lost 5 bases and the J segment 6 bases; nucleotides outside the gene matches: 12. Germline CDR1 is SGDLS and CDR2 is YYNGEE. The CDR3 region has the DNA TGTGCCAGCAGTGTGGAAGGACAGGGAGAAGATGGCTACACCTTC. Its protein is CASSVEGQGEDGYTF.

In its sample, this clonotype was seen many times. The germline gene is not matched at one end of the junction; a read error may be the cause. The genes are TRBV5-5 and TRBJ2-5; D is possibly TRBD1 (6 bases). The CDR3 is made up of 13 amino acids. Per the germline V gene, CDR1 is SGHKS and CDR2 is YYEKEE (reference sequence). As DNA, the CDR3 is TGTGCCAGCAGGTTGGACAGACAAGAGACCCAGTACTTC. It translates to CASRLDRQETQYF.

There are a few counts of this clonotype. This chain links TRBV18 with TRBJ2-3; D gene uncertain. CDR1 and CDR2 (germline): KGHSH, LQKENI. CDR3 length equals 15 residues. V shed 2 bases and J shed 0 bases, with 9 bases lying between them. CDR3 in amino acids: CASSPYSGSTDTQYF. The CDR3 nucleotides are TGTGCCAGCTCACCATATTCGGGCAGCACAGATACGCAGTATTTT.

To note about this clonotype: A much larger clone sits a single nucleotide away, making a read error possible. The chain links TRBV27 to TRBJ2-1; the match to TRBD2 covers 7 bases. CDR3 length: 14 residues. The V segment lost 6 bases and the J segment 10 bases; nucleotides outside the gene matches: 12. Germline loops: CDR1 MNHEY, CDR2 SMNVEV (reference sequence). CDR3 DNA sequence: TGTGCCAGCAGCCAAGTAGCGGGTCATTACGAGCAGTTCTTC. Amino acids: CASSQVAGHYEQFF.

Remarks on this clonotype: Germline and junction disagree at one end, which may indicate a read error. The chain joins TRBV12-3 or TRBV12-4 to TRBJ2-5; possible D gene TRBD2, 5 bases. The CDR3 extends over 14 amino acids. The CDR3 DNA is TGTGCCGGCAGTTTAAGTGGCGGGCCTAGAGAGCAGTACTTC. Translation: CAGSLSGGPREQYF.

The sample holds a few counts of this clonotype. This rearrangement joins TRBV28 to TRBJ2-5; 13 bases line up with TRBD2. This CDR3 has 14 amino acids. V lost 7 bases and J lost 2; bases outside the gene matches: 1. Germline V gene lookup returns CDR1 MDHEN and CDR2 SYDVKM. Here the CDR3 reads CASKLAGGQETQYF. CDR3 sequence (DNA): TGTGCCAGCAAACTAGCGGGGGGGCAAGAGACCCAGTACTTC. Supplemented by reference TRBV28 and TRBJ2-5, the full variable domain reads DVKVTQSSRYLVKRTGEKVFLECVQDMDHENMFWYRQDPGLGLRLIYFSYDVKMKEKGDIPEGYSVSREKKERFSLILESASTNQTSMYLCASKLAGGQETQYFGPGTRLLVL.

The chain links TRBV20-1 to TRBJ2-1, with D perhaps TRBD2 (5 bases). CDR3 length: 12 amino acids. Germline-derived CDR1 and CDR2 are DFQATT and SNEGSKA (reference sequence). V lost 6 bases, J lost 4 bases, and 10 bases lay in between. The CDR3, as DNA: TGCAGTGCAGCTGGGAGTTACAATGAGCAGTTCTTC. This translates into CSAAGSYNEQFF.

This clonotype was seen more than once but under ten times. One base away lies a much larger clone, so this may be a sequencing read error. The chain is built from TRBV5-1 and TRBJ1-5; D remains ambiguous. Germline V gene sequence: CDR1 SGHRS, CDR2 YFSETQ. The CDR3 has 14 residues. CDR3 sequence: CASSLEGSSQPQHF. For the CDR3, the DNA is TGCGCCAGCAGCTTGGAGGGAAGCAGTCAGCCCCAGCATTTT.

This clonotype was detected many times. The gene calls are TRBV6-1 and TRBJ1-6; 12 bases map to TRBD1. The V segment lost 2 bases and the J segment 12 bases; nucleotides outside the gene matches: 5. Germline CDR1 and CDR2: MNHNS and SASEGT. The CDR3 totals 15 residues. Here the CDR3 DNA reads TGTGCCAGCAGTGAAACCGGGACAGGGGGCGTACCCCTCCACTTT. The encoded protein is CASSETGTGGVPLHF.

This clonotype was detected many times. CDR3 nucleotide sequence: TGCGCCAGCAGCTTTGGAGACAGTAGTCTAGCCAAAAACATTCAGTACTTC. Protein sequence: CASSFGDSSLAKNIQYF. The chain links TRBV5-1 to TRBJ2-4, with D tentatively TRBD1 (5 bases). CDR3 length: 17 amino acids. CDR1 SGHRS and CDR2 YFSETQ come from the germline V gene. The V end lost 2 bases, the J end lost 0 bases, and 15 bases lay between the germline ends.

The chain's CDR3 is CASSSRDIRYEQYF. CDR3 nucleotides: TGTGCCAGCAGCTCGCGGGACATACGCTACGAGCAGTACTTC. The V call is TRBV7-8, the J call TRBJ2-7, with D tentatively TRBD1 or TRBD2 (6 bases each). Trimming left V 4 bases short and J 3 bases short, with 13 bases between. The germline V gene encodes CDR1 SGHVS and CDR2 FQNEAQ. There are 14 residues in the CDR3.

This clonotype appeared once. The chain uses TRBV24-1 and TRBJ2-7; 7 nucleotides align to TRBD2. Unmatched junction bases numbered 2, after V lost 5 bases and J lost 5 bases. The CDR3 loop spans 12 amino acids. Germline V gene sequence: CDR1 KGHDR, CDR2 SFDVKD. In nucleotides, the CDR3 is TGTGCCACCAGTGTGGCGGGGGACGAGCAGTACTTC. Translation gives CATSVAGDEQYF.

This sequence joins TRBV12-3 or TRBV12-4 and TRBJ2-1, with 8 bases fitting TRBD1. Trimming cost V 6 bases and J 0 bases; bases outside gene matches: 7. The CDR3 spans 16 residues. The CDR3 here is CASRQNTGGSYNEQFF. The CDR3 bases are TGTGCCAGCAGGCAAAATACAGGGGGCTCCTACAATGAGCAGTTCTTC.

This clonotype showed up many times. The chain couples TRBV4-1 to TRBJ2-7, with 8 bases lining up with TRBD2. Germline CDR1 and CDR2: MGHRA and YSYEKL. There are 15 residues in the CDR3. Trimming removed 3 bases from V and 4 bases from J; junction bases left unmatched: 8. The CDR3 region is CASSQAAGVRYEQYF. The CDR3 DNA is TGCGCCAGCAGCCAGGCAGCGGGGGTGCGTTACGAGCAGTACTTC.

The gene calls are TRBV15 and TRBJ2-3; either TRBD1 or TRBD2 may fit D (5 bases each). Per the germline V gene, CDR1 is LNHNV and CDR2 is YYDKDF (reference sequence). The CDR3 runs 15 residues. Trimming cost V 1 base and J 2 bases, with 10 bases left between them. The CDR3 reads CATSRAGRITDTQYF. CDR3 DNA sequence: TGTGCCACCAGCAGAGCGGGGCGGATCACAGATACGCAGTATTTT.

The CDR3 region has the DNA TGTGCCAGCAGTTTAGGAGAAACATTTCCAGGACATGAGCAGTTCTTC. The encoded protein is CASSLGETFPGHEQFF. This chain links TRBV28 with TRBJ2-1; D unclear. V was trimmed by 2 bases and J by 8 bases, leaving 19 bases between them. This CDR3 has 16 amino acids. Germline V CDR1 and CDR2: MDHEN, SYDVKM.

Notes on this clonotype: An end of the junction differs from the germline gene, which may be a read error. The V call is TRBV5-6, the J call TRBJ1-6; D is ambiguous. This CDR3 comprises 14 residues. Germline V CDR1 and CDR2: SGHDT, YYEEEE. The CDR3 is CTSSLRPVGSPLHF. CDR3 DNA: TGTACCAGCAGCTTGAGGCCAGTGGGATCACCCCTCCACTTT.

The CDR3: CASSFAGTSGSTDTQYF. As DNA, the CDR3 is TGTGCCAGCAGCTTTGCCGGGACTAGCGGTAGCACAGATACGCAGTATTTT. The genes are TRBV7-3 and TRBJ2-3; 11 bases are a match to TRBD2. Trimming took 3 bases from V and 0 from J; bases not matched to a gene: 5. The CDR3 sequence is 17 residues long. CDR1 and CDR2 (germline): SGHTA, FQGTGA.

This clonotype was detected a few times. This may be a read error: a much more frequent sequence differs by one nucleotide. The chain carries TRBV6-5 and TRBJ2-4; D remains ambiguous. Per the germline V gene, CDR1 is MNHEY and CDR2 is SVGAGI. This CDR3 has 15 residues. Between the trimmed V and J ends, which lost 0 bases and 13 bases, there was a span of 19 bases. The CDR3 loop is CASSYSPARNNEQYF. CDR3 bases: TGTGCCAGCAGTTACTCCCCAGCGCGGAACAATGAGCAGTACTTC.

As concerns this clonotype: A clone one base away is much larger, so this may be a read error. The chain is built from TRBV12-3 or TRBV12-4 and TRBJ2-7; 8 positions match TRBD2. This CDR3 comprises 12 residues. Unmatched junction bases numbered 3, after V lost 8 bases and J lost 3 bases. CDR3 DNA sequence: TGTGCCAGCCGGGGGGGTTGCTACGAGCAGTACTTC. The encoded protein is CASRGGCYEQYF.

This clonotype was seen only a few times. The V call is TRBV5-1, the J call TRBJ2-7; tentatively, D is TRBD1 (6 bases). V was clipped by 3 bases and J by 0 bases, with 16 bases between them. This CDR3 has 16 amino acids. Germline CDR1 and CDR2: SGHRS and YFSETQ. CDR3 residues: CASSSKSGDASYEQYF. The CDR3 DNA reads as TGCGCCAGCAGCTCAAAATCAGGGGATGCCTCCTACGAGCAGTACTTC.

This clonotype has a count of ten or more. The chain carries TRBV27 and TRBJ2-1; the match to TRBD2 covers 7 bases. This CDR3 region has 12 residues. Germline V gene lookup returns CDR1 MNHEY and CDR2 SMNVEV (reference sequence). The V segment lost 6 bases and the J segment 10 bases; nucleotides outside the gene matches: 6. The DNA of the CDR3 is TGTGCCAGCAGCCTTGTGGGGGGGGAGCAGTTCTTC. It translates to CASSLVGGEQFF.

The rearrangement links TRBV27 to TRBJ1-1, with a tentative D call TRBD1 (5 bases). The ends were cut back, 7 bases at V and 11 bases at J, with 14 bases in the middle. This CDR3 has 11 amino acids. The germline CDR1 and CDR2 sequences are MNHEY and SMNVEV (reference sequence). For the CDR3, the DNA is TGTGCCAGCAAGGTCGGGGGGGAGGCTTTCTTT. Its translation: CASKVGGEAFF.

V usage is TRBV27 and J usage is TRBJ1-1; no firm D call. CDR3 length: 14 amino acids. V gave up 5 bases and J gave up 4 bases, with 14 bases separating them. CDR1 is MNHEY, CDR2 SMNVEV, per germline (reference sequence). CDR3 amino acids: CASSPGLAGTEAFF. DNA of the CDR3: TGTGCCAGCAGTCCTGGGTTGGCCGGCACTGAAGCTTTCTTT.

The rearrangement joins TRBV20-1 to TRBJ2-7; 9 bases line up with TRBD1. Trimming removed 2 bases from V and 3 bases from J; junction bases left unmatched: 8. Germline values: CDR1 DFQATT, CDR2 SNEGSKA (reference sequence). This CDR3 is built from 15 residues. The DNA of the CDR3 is TGCAGTGCTAGAAGCGGGACAGGGAGGAACTACGAGCAGTACTTC. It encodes CSARSGTGRNYEQYF.

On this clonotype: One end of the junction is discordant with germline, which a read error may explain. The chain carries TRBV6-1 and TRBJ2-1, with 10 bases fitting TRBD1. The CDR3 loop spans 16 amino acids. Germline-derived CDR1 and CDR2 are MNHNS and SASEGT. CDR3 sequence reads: CASSEAPGTGADEQVF. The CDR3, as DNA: TGTGCCAGCAGTGAAGCACCCGGGACAGGGGCGGATGAGCAGGTCTTC.

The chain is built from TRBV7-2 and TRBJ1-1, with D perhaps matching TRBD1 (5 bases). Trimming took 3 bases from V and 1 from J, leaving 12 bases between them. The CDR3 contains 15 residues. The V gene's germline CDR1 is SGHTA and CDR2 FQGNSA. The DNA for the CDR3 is TGTGCCAGCAGCTTTCAGGGCACGAAGAACACTGAAGCTTTCTTT. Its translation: CASSFQGTKNTEAFF. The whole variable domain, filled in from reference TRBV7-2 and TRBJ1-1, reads GAGVSQSPSNKVTEKGKDVELRCDPISGHTALYWYRQSLGQGLEFLIYFQGNSAPDKSGLPSDRFSAERTGGSVSTLTIQRTQQEDSAVYLCASSFQGTKNTEAFFGQGTRLTVV.

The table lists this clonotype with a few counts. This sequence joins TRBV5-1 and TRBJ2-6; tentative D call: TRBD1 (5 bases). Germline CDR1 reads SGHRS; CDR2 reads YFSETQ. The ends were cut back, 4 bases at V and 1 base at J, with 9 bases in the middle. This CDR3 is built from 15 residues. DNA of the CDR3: TGCGCCAGCAGCGGGCAGGGATCTGGGGCCAACGTCCTGACTTTC. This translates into CASSGQGSGANVLTF.

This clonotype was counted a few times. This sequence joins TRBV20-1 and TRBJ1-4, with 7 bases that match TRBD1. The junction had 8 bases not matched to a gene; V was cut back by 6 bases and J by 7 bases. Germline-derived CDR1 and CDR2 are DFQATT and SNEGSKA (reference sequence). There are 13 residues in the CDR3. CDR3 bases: TGCAGTGCACTAGAGGGGGCCGGTGAAAAACTGTTTTTT. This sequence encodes CSALEGAGEKLFF.